Listed below are T cell receptor beta chains from one sample, sequenced in a study of a mutant IDH1 vaccine in newly diagnosed glioma. TCRdb's copy holds only in-frame clones and misses some; the assay was immunoSEQ multiplex PCR. The data contain around 50,000 clones, 86% of them singletons. Sequenced material: PBMCs, taken from a glioma patient treated with radiotherapy, temozolomide or both. The receptors stem from a man aged 35-49 years with glioma. Each CDR3 is given with its conserved first and last residue. The D gene is left open where the match is weak. Only some rows state a clone size, as once, few, many or a class for expanded clones.

cdr3_length	v_call	d_call	j_call	clone_size	cdr3_nt	cdr3_aa
13	TRBV7-2	.	TRBJ1-2	.	TGTGCCAGCAGCTCAGGGGAGGGAAGAGGCTACACCTTC	CASSSGEGRGYTF
16	TRBV7-8	.	TRBJ1-2	.	TGTGCCAGCAGCTTACTAGGGCAAGCAAGTAACTATGGCTACACCTTC	CASSLLGQASNYGYTF
13	TRBV5-1	.	TRBJ1-1	.	TGCGCCAGCGGGAGGGGGTCAGGGACTGAAGCTTTCTTT	CASGRGSGTEAFF
12	TRBV6-6	.	TRBJ1-1	.	TGTGCCAGCAGTTACGAGGCAGGGCGAGCTTTCTTT	CASSYEAGRAFF
15	TRBV6-5	.	TRBJ1-2	.	TGTGCCAGCAGTTACTCAGAAAGGAGTAACTATGGCTACACCTTC	CASSYSERSNYGYTF
16	TRBV15	TRBD1	TRBJ1-3	.	TGTGCCACCAGCAGAGATTATCTCCAGGGACAGAACACCATATATTTT	CATSRDYLQGQNTIYF
13	TRBV5-6	.	TRBJ2-7	.	TGTGCCAGCAGCGCCTCGGCTCTGCCCGAGCAGTACTTC	CASSASALPEQYF
15	TRBV7-8	.	TRBJ1-1	.	TGTGCCAGCAGCTTAGGTGTTCGGGGGGCCCCTGAAGCTTTCTTT	CASSLGVRGAPEAFF
15	TRBV5-1	.	TRBJ1-1	few	TGCGCCAGCAGCTTGACAGGGTCCTTGAACACTGAAGCTTTCTTT	CASSLTGSLNTEAFF
12	TRBV19	.	TRBJ2-1	.	TGTGCCAGTGGCGACCGCTACAATGAGCAGTTCTTC	CASGDRYNEQFF
13	TRBV6-1	.	TRBJ1-1	.	TGTGCCAGCAGGGAGACTTTTAACACTGAAGCTTTCTTT	CASRETFNTEAFF
16	TRBV6-5	.	TRBJ1-1	.	TGTGCCAGCAGTTACTCGGAAAGGTCCATGAACACTGAAGCTTTCTTT	CASSYSERSMNTEAFF
13	TRBV10-3	.	TRBJ2-7	.	TGTGCCATCAGGAAAACTGAGTCCTACGAGCAGTACTTC	CAIRKTESYEQYF
13	TRBV27	.	TRBJ2-7	.	.	CASVGQGNPRRYF
11	TRBV7-3	.	TRBJ2-7	few	TGTGCCAGCAGCTTAAGATACGAGCAGTACTTC	CASSLRYEQYF
15	TRBV10-3	TRBD2	TRBJ2-5	.	TGTGCCATCAGTGAGTCAAGCGGGAGGGCCGAGACCCAGTACTTC	CAISESSGRAETQYF
18	TRBV5-4	TRBD2	TRBJ2-1	.	TGTGCCGGGTCTTCCGTGGCTAGCGGGACGGTCGCCTACAATGAGCAGTTCTTC	CAGSSVASGTVAYNEQFF
16	TRBV7-2	.	TRBJ2-7	.	TGTGCCAGCAGCTTAGGGTATAGGGGTGCCCAATTTGAGCAGTACTTC	CASSLGYRGAQFEQYF
17	TRBV4-1	.	TRBJ1-4	.	TGCGCCAGCAGCCAAGTCGGTTATAACGCGGGGGGTGAAAAACTGTTTTTT	CASSQVGYNAGGEKLFF
15	TRBV2	TRBD2	TRBJ2-7	.	TGTGCCAGCCTTGGACTAGCGGGAGGGGGCTACGAGCAGTACTTC	CASLGLAGGGYEQYF
12	TRBV10-3	.	TRBJ2-7	.	TGTGCCATCACGGACTCGTTTTACGAGCAGTACTTC	CAITDSFYEQYF
12	TRBV5-4	.	TRBJ2-5	.	TGTGCCAGCAGTGGGCCGCAAGAGACCCAGTACTTC	CASSGPQETQYF
17	TRBV28	TRBD1	TRBJ1-3	.	TGTGCCAGCAGGGTACAGGGGGCGGGATGGTCTGGAAACACCATATATTTT	CASRVQGAGWSGNTIYF
16	TRBV19	.	TRBJ2-5	.	TGTGCCAGTAGTATAGGGTCAGCTCGATTCCAAGAGACCCAGTACTTC	CASSIGSARFQETQYF
14	TRBV9	TRBD2	TRBJ2-7	.	TGTGCCAGCAGCGCTAGCGGGGGGGCCTACGAGCAGTACTTC	CASSASGGAYEQYF
13	TRBV6-4	TRBD1	TRBJ2-7	.	TGTGCCAGCAGTGGACAGGGTATGGGCGAGCAGTACTTC	CASSGQGMGEQYF
16	TRBV5-1	.	TRBJ2-2	.	TGCGCCAGCAGCTTGACGGCAGCCGCAAACACCGGGGAGCTGTTTTTT	CASSLTAAANTGELFF
15	TRBV9	TRBD1	TRBJ2-7	.	TGTGCCAGCAGCAGACCGGGGACAGGGGGCAACGAGCAGTACTTC	CASSRPGTGGNEQYF
16	TRBV5-1	TRBD2	TRBJ2-3	.	TGCGCCAGCAGCTTGGTCGACGGGGGGAGCACAGATACGCAGTATTTT	CASSLVDGGSTDTQYF
15	TRBV4-1	.	TRBJ2-5	.	TGCGCCAGCAGCCAAGGGGAAAGGGGCGCAGAGACCCAGTACTTC	CASSQGERGAETQYF
16	TRBV5-1	.	TRBJ2-5	once	TGCGCCAGCAGCTTGACGGCAGGGGGAGGGCAAGAGACCCAGTACTTC	CASSLTAGGGQETQYF
13	TRBV5-6	.	TRBJ2-5	.	TGTGCCAGCAGCTTGGGGTCCCAAGAGACCCAGTACTTC	CASSLGSQETQYF
12	TRBV5-8	.	TRBJ1-2	few	TGTGCCAGCAGCTTCGATGGCTATGGCTACACCTTC	CASSFDGYGYTF
17	TRBV4-1	TRBD2	TRBJ2-3	.	TGCGCCAGCAGCCAAGCGGGAGGGCCCTTGAACACAGATACGCAGTATTTT	CASSQAGGPLNTDTQYF
15	TRBV4-2	.	TRBJ2-3	.	TGTGCCAGCAGCCAAGTTGGTTTGAAGGGCAGGAGTACGTATTTT	CASSQVGLKGRSTYF
17	TRBV5-6	TRBD1	TRBJ1-5	.	TGTGCCAGCAGCTCTAAACAGGGGGCGCGTAGCAATCAGCCCCAGCATTTT	CASSSKQGARSNQPQHF
17	TRBV7-8	.	TRBJ1-3	.	TGTGCCAGCAGCTTAGTGGTAGACCAGAGCTCTGGAAACACCATATATTTT	CASSLVVDQSSGNTIYF
12	TRBV5-1	.	TRBJ2-1	.	TGCGCCAGCAGGACCGGGGCCAATGAGCAGTTCTTC	CASRTGANEQFF
12	TRBV2	.	TRBJ2-3	.	TGTGCCAGCAGATTACAGGGAGATACGCAGTATTTT	CASRLQGDTQYF
15	TRBV19	.	TRBJ2-3	.	TGTGCCAGTAGTATGTATCAGGACCCCGGCGATACGCAGTATTTT	CASSMYQDPGDTQYF
13	TRBV7-3	TRBD1	TRBJ2-5	once	TGTGCCAGCAGCAGGGGACAGGTCGAGACCCAGTACTTC	CASSRGQVETQYF
13	TRBV5-1	.	TRBJ1-1	.	TGCGCCAGCAGCGCCTCAGGGTACACTGAAGCTTTCTTT	CASSASGYTEAFF
16	TRBV18	TRBD1	TRBJ2-5	.	TGTGCCAGCTCACCACCGGTGACAGGGTCGCAAGAGACCCAGTACTTC	CASSPPVTGSQETQYF
15	TRBV14	.	TRBJ1-1	.	TGTGCCAGCAGCCGTGACAGCCCCATGAACACTGAAGCTTTCTTT	CASSRDSPMNTEAFF
17	TRBV4-2	.	TRBJ2-7	.	TGTGCCAGCAGCCAAGAAGGGACCTTCGGGGGACTTTACGAGCAGTACTTC	CASSQEGTFGGLYEQYF
14	TRBV4-3	.	TRBJ1-2	.	TGCGCCAGCAGCCAAGCTGGGGTTCAGTATGGCTACACCTTC	CASSQAGVQYGYTF
14	TRBV7-9	.	TRBJ2-2	.	TGTGCCAGCAGCTTAGGGGCGAACACCGGGGAGCTGTTTTTT	CASSLGANTGELFF
14	TRBV19	.	TRBJ1-5	few	TGTGCCAGTAGTCAGTCACCCTCTGGATCGACCCAGCATTTT	CASSQSPSGSTQHF
13	TRBV27	.	TRBJ2-7	.	TGTGCCAGCAGTTGGGACCCGAGGGGGGAGCAGTACTTC	CASSWDPRGEQYF
14	TRBV19	.	TRBJ2-1	.	TGTGCCAGTAGGATCAGGGTTTCAAACAATGAGCAGTTCTTC	CASRIRVSNNEQFF
13	TRBV2	TRBD1	TRBJ1-2	.	TGTGCCAGCAGTGGCGGACAGGCTCAAGGCTACACCTTC	CASSGGQAQGYTF
15	TRBV6-5	TRBD1	TRBJ1-2	.	TGTGCCAGCAGTTACTCCGGGACAGGGCCTTATGGCTACACCTTC	CASSYSGTGPYGYTF
16	TRBV7-3	.	TRBJ2-3	once	TGTGCCAGCAGCTTCTCGGGGACTCCTATCGGTGCTACGCAGTATTTT	CASSFSGTPIGATQYF
13	TRBV7-8	TRBD1	TRBJ1-1	.	TGTGCCAGCAGCCCGGACAGGGACGCTGAAGCTTTCTTT	CASSPDRDAEAFF
17	TRBV9	TRBD2	TRBJ2-2	once	TGTGCCAGCAGCGTACACTCGGGACTAGCGCGTCCCGGGGAGCTGTTTTTT	CASSVHSGLARPGELFF
15	TRBV7-6	.	TRBJ2-7	few	TGTGCCAGCAGCTCCTCCTACTTAGACAGCTACGAGCAGTACTTC	CASSSSYLDSYEQYF